One T cell receptor beta chain is described in this entry. This receptor's antigen is unknown. Per-base quality was not reported, and no clone a single base away is much larger than it. Participants in the prospective study were aged about 18 to 90 years, lived in more than 20 United States geographic areas, and enrolled through a virtual design. Cohort assignment in the prospective study relied on participant-reported clinical history from a screening survey and a study questionnaire. For ImmuneRACE Cohort 3, a participant was defined as recovered based on two consecutive negative NP/OP PCR tests, clearance by a healthcare professional, or resolution of symptoms. In the prospective study, mobile phlebotomists collected whole blood, serum and a nasopharyngeal or oropharyngeal swab from each participant. Additional blood draws and questionnaires over an approximately 2-month period could optionally be provided by prospective study participants. Before DNA extraction, blood samples from the prospective study were shipped at room temperature or frozen.

The sample originates from a study of blood T cell repertoires in COVID-19 (dated by TCRdb to about 2020). Turning to the overall study: The collaborator samples originated in the United States, Italy and Spain and spanned the acute and convalescent phases of COVID-19. The material from the prospective study consisted of cDNA or gDNA derived from T cells, B-cell-depleted T cells, or PBMCs. The dataset comprised deeply sampled blood TCRbeta repertoires from subjects exposed to, actively infected with, or recovered from COVID-19. A freely available public database, intended as a resource for researchers studying the immune response to SARS-CoV-2, is where the repertoires were released. Samples were obtained from the ongoing ImmuneRACE study (first 160 participants) and from over 1,000 subjects provided by 6 global collaborators. Nearly every sample came with metadata listing a de-identified subject ID, COVID-19 status, age in years and sex. Where available, HLA class I and class II types were taken from metadata supplied by the sample provider and were not determined by assay-based typing.

The immunoSEQ Assay, a bias-controlled multiplex PCR, was used to amplify TCRbeta CDR3 regions from genomic DNA. The paper's data handling went like this. Within the assay, amplification of reference gene primers was used to estimate how many nucleated cells each sample contained. To quantify the absolute abundance of each unique TCRbeta CDR3 rearrangement, sequence reads were collapsed and filtered. Productive Simpson clonality was computed per sample as the square root of Simpson's diversity index over productive rearrangements. What TCRdb holds here is the immuneACCESS table cut down to in-frame rearrangements. Part of the clones is not present; checked against another copy, under half of the missing clones reflect an unresolved V gene, and the others are unexplained. Clonal size and the V and J genes are those of that table, whereas D and trimming came from the DNA. Recorded for this sample are 450,000 or so clones; less than 95% of them occurred a single time. The top ten hold 0.6% of the sample.

General study outcomes and caveats: The quantity of clinical and demographic metadata differed by source and by participant and was supplied without curation.

V is reduced by 2 bases and J by 0 bases, leaving a spacing of 7 bases between them. Including cysteine and phenylalanine, the CDR3 has 14 amino acids. Solely the CDR3 DNA is kept, with 42 bases framed from the first base. Based on the germline V gene, the CDR1 and CDR2 sequences are KGHSH and LQKENI. This sequence originates from a man in his late teens or twenties who had recovered from COVID-19. The specimen was PBMCs or T cells enriched from blood (not recorded which). The chain joins TRBV18 to TRBJ1-2; no D gene call is confident. The CDR3 in this case is CASSPSPSNYGYTF. The DNA sequence is as follows: TGTGCCAGCTCACCAAGCCCCTCTAACTATGGCTACACCTTC.